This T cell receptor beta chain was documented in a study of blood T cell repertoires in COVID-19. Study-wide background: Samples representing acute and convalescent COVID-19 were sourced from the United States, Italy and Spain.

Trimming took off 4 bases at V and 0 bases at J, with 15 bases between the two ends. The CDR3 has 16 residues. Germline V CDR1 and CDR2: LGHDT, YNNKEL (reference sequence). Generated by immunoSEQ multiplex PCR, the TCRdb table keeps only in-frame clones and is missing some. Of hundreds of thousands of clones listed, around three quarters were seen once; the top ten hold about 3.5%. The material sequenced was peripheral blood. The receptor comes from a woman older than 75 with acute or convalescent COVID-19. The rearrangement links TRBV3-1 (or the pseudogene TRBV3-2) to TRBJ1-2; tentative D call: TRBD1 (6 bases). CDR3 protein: CASSLGGARANYGYTF. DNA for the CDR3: TGTGCCAGCAGCCTTGGGGGCGCAAGGGCTAACTATGGCTACACCTTC.